This entry is about one T cell receptor (beta chain). Its cognate antigen is unknown. The sample originates from a study of cytomegalovirus exposure and HLA in healthy donors. As for the study in general: In terms of ancestry, the Caucasian-associated cluster contained roughly 81% of the roughly 400 genotyped donors. Notes on the study in general: Over 150 TCR beta chains were listed as cytomegalovirus-associated. Across donors, most TCRs were seen rarely, yet some public ones were widespread. Common viral pathogens seemed to be connected with several of the most significant clusters, according to a later analysis.

Primers: 60 Vbeta forward and 13 Jbeta reverse. Libraries were prepared by immunoSEQ multiplex PCR; TCRdb keeps only in-frame clonotypes and omits some of them. This sample has 150,000 to 200,000 clones, with 80% to 85% found just once. This TCR was sampled from a man aged 50-59 years in good health and CMV-seropositive. Sequenced material: PBMCs.

The CDR3 protein is CASSEVGDTYEQYF. The CDR3 nucleotides are TGTGCCAGCAGTGAAGTGGGGGACACCTACGAGCAGTACTTC. This rearrangement joins TRBV6-4 to TRBJ2-7, with D possibly matching TRBD1 (6 bases). The CDR3 covers 14 residues. The germline V and J ends were trimmed by 3 bases and 2 bases, with 11 bases remaining between them. Germline values: CDR1 MRHNA, CDR2 SNTAGT.